This TCR beta chain stems from a study of Graves' ophthalmopathy and Graves' hyperthyroidism (dated by TCRdb to 2016 to 2019). About the study as a whole: A patient counted as having stable hyperthyroidism if there was no progression to ophthalmopathy within 18 months of follow-up. The study used signatures of the TCR beta repertoire to tell Graves' ophthalmopathy apart from Graves' hyperthyroidism and to predict which patients would progress to ophthalmopathy. In total, 135 blood samples were TCR-sequenced: fewer than 50 ophthalmopathy, roughly 80 hyperthyroidism and roughly 17 hyperthyroidism-to-ophthalmopathy patients. To explore V-J signatures that separate ophthalmopathy from hyperthyroidism, a discovery set of about 98 patients was enrolled, consisting of about 45 with ophthalmopathy and some 59 with stable hyperthyroidism. An independent validation cohort was composed of fewer than 20 hyperthyroidism patients and 15 to 17 patients who later progressed from hyperthyroidism to ophthalmopathy. In roughly 6 hyperthyroidism patients, T-cell repertoires of thyroid tissue and blood were compared. After sampling, hyperthyroidism patients received methimazole starting at 30 mg daily, and ophthalmopathy patients received high-dose intravenous methylprednisolone.

The hyperthyroidism patients were 18 to 65 years old and newly diagnosed, with a disease duration of less than 2 months. Patients were excluded if they had other autoimmune diseases, uncontrolled infections, pregnancy or lactation. Clinical symptoms, serum thyroxine, TRAb, thyroid ultrasound and orbital computed tomography were used for diagnosis. Trizol reagent was used to extract the total RNA, and its quality was then checked on an Agilent 2100 Bioanalyzer. Points on this clonotype: What antigen it recognizes has not been identified. This could be a read error, since a much larger clone is one nucleotide away.

Summary of the overall study and its limitations: Most of the expanded thyroid clonotypes with a frequency above 0.001 were also detected in blood, and it was suggested that the thyroid immune response may be reflected by blood repertoires. In validation, the model predicted ophthalmopathy progression with roughly 68% sensitivity and approximately 78% specificity; some 13 predicted patients were CT-confirmed with GO in a median of around 6 months. Ophthalmopathy was separated from stable hyperthyroidism by the 13-signature model with about 89% sensitivity and around 81% specificity in cross-validation and with 80%/75% in the test set. Sample size was not statistically predetermined, and group allocation was not concealed from the investigators.

CDR1 and CDR2 were assigned from the germline V gene (reference sequence) as SEHNR and FQNEAQ. V is cut by 7 bases and J by 2 bases, and the space between the germline ends is 12 bases. The CDR3 holds 13 amino acids from the cysteine to the phenylalanine. Of the read, only the CDR3 DNA is kept; its 39 bases are in frame from base 1. TCR beta CDR3 regions were amplified from RNA transcripts for repertoire sequencing. HTBI primers and the Qiagen OneStep RT-PCR kit were used in a first-round RT-PCR, which was followed by a second-round multiplex PCR, size selection and purification. The libraries underwent paired-end sequencing with 100 bp reads on an Illumina HiSeq2000. Per the original workflow: Reads were processed with SOAPnuke, discarding reads with adapters, uncalled bases, mean Phred below 15, or no exact constant-primer or identifier match. COPE v1.2.5 was used to merge high-quality paired reads. Each unique nucleotide sequence was treated as a clonotype, and MiTCR v1.1 was used to align the clonotypes to the IMGT TRB V, D and J references. Only V-J combinations with frequency above 0.0001 were analysed, covering 99% to 99.2% of repertoires. For each V-J combination, a TCR clonal expansion and chaos score was defined as the ratio of F50 clonal expansion to chaos observed in the TCRdist matrix. Features were reduced by Welch's t-statistics and random forest to 10 to 15 V-J combinations, which fed a naive Bayes classifier. Thyroid-blood repertoire similarity was quantified with the Morisita-Horn index. TCRdb redid the processing of the public reads, applying fastp at Q25 and MiXCR, and retained in-frame beta chains. Rows merge per CDR3 protein into single entries with the most common DNA and genes. The V and J calls were determined by TCRdb, not by the authors. The sample table records over a million distinct CDR3 sequences; about 38% of these occur just once. The ten largest clones take up around 10% of the sample.

Sequences were obtained from peripheral blood or thyroid tissue (not recorded which). This TCR derives from an adult man with Graves' hyperthyroidism. Here the chain combines TRBV7-9 and TRBJ2-7; the best D guess is TRBD1, with 6 bases matching. The CDR3 protein is CASNTRQAYEQYF. The sequenced DNA is TGTGCCAGCAACACGCGACAGGCCTACGAGCAGTACTTC.